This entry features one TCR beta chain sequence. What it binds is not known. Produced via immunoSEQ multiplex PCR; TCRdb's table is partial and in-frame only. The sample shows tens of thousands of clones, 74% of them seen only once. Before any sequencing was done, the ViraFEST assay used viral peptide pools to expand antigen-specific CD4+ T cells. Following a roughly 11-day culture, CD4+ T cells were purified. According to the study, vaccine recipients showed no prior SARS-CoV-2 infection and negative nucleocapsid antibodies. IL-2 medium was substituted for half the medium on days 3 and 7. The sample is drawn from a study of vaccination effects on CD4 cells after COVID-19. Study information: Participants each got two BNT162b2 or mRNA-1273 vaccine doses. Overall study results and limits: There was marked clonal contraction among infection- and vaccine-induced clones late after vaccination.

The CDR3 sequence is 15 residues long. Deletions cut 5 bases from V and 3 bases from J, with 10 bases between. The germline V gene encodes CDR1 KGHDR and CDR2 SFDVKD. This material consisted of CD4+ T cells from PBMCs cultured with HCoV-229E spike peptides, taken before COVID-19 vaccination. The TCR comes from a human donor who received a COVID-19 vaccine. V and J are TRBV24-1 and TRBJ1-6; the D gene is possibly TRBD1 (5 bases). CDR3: CATSAGDGYNSPLHF. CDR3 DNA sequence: TGTGCCACCAGTGCCGGGGACGGCTATAATTCACCCCTCCACTTT.